These 8 T cell receptor beta chains were all obtained from the same sample, sequenced in a study of T cells after yellow fever vaccination. Via MiXCR, TCRdb re-called the 5' RACE reads, giving one row per CDR3 protein. The data hold about 160,000 distinct CDR3 sequences, with 6% to 7.5% observed a single time. Specimen: CD4+ T cells sorted from PBMCs, collected 5 days after the first yellow fever vaccination. The receptors were sampled from a man aged 18 to 35 who received the YFV17D yellow fever vaccine.

With respect to this clonotype: It may be a read error: a sequence one base away is much more abundant. J is TRBJ1-3 and V is TRBV5-1; D is undetermined. V was clipped by 2 bases and J by 0 bases, with 15 bases between them. The germline V gene encodes CDR1 SGHRS and CDR2 YFSETQ. The CDR3 is made up of 17 amino acids. The CDR3 region is CASSFSAYLPSGNTIYF. The CDR3 region has the DNA TGCGCCAGCAGCTTTTCAGCGTATCTGCCCTCTGGAAACACCATATATTTT. The whole variable domain, remainder taken from reference TRBV5-1 and TRBJ1-3, is KAGVTQTPRYLIKTRGQQVTLSCSPISGHRSVSWYQQTPGQGLQFLFEYFSETQRNKGNFPGRFSGRQFSNSRSEMNVSTLELGDSALYLCASSFSAYLPSGNTIYFGEGSWLTVV.

This clonotype has a count of ten or more. The V call is TRBV11-2, the J call TRBJ2-1, with TRBD1 matching 9 bases. This CDR3 region has 17 residues. The germline CDR1 and CDR2 sequences are SGHAT and FQNNGV. After removal of 6 bases from V and 6 bases from J, the junction contained 15 bases not matched to a gene. The CDR3 coding sequence is TGTGCCAGCAGTCCCAGACAGGGGGATTTTCTAGGCAATGAGCAGTTCTTC. Its protein product is CASSPRQGDFLGNEQFF.

This clonotype has a handful of counts. The chain employs TRBV12-3 or TRBV12-4 and TRBJ2-3; TRBD2 agrees at 8 bases. The CDR3 consists of 13 residues. With 10 bases clipped from V and 4 bases from J, the junction kept 7 bases outside the gene matches. This chain's CDR3 is CATRGGWADTQYF. CDR3 nucleotide sequence: TGTGCCACCCGGGGGGGCTGGGCAGATACGCAGTATTTT.

This clonotype was seen more than once but under ten times. The V and J genes are TRBV7-3 and TRBJ2-3, with D maybe TRBD1 (6 bases). The CDR3 runs to 15 residues. V gave up 7 bases and J gave up 0 bases, with 14 bases separating them. The germline V gene encodes CDR1 SGHTA and CDR2 FQGTGA. The chain's CDR3 is CASTQTGTSTDTQYF. The CDR3 DNA reads as TGTGCCAGCACCCAGACAGGAACTAGCACAGATACGCAGTATTTT.

The sample holds many counts of this clonotype. This chain connects TRBV20-1 to TRBJ2-7; the match to TRBD2 covers 13 bases. V dropped 1 base and J dropped 4; count of bases not matched to a gene: 4. This CDR3 is 15 amino acids long. CDR1 DFQATT and CDR2 SNEGSKA come from the germline V gene (reference sequence). CDR3 protein: CSARVPGLAGYEQYF. As DNA, the CDR3 is TGCAGTGCTAGAGTTCCGGGACTAGCGGGGTACGAGCAGTACTTC.

This clonotype occurred a few times. The CDR3 DNA follows: TGTGCCAGCAGCCTAGGGGTAGTTTCACCCCTCCACTTT. Translated, it gives CASSLGVVSPLHF. V and J are TRBV7-3 and TRBJ1-6, with TRBD1 as a possible D gene (5 bases). CDR1 and CDR2 (germline): SGHTA, FQGTGA. The CDR3 contains 13 residues. Trimming stripped 5 bases from V and 9 bases from J, with 11 bases between.

On this clonotype itself: A junction end diverges from the germline sequence, so it may reflect a read error. This rearrangement joins TRBV20-1 to TRBJ2-3; TRBD1 matches 8 bases. Looked up from germline, CDR1 is DFQATT and CDR2 is SNEGSKA (reference sequence). CDR3 length equals 16 residues. CDR3 sequence: CTARDRQGASTDTQYF. DNA of the CDR3: TGCACTGCTAGAGACCGGCAGGGGGCCAGCACAGATACGCAGTATTTT.

This clonotype was observed at least ten times. This chain uses TRBV7-7 with TRBJ2-1; a possible D gene is TRBD2 (6 bases). The CDR3 is 15 residues long. With 1 base removed from V and 5 bases from J, the gap between germline ends came to 12 bases. The V gene's germline CDR1 is SSHAT and CDR2 FNYEAQ (reference sequence). CDR3 sequence: CASSLGRWGDNEQFF. The CDR3 DNA sequence: TGTGCCAGCAGCTTAGGTCGGTGGGGGGACAATGAGCAGTTCTTC.